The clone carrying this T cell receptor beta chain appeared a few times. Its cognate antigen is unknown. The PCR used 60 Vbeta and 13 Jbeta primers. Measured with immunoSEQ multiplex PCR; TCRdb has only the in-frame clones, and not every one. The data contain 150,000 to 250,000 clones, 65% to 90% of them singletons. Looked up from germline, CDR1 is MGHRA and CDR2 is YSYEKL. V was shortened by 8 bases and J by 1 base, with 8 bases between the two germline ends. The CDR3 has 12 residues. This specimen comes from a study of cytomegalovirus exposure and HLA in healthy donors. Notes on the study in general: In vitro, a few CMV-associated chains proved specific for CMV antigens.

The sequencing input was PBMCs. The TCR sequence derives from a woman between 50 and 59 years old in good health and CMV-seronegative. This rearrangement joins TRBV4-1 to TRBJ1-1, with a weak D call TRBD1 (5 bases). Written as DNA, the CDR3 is TGCGCCAGCCGTACAGGGAACACTGAAGCTTTCTTT. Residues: CASRTGNTEAFF.